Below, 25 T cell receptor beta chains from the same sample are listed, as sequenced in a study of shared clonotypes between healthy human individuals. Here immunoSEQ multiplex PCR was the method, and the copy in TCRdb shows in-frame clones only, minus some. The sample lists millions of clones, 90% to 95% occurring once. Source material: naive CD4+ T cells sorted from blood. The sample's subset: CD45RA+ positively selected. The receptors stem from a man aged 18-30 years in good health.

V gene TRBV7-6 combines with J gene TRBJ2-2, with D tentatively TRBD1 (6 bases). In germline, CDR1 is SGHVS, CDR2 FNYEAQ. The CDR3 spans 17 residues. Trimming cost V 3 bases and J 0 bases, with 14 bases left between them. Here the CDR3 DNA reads TGTGCCAGCAGCTTCGCCCAGGGGACGGCGAACACCGGGGAGCTGTTTTTT. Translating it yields CASSFAQGTANTGELFF.

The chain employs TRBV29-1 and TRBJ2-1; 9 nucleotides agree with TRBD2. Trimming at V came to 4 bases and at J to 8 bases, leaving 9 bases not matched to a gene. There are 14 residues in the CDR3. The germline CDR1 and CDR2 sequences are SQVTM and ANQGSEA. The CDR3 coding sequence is TGCAGCGTTGTTGCGGCGGGAGGGCTCCATGAGCAGTTCTTC. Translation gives CSVVAAGGLHEQFF.

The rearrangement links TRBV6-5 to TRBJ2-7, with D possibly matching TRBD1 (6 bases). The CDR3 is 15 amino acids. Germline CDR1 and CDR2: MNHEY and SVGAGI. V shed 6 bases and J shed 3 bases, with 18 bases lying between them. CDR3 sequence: CASRNYLGQNYEQYF. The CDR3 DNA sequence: TGTGCCAGCAGAAATTACCTAGGACAGAACTACGAGCAGTACTTC.

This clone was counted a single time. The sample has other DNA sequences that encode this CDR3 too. The CDR3 DNA is TGTGCCAGCAGTGAAGGAGGGCGAGAGACTGAAGCTTTCTTT. This translates into CASSEGGRETEAFF. The chain carries TRBV2 and TRBJ1-1, with D unresolved. The germline V and J ends were trimmed by 1 base and 5 bases, with 11 bases remaining between them. CDR3 size: 14 residues. CDR1 and CDR2 (germline): SNHLY, FYNNEI. The entire variable domain, with the rest obtained from reference TRBV2 and TRBJ1-1, is as follows: EPEVTQTPSHQVTQMGQEVILRCVPISNHLYFYWYRQILGQKVEFLVSFYNNEISEKSEIFDDQFSVERPDGSNFTLKIRSTKLEDSAMYFCASSEGGRETEAFFGQGTRLTVV.

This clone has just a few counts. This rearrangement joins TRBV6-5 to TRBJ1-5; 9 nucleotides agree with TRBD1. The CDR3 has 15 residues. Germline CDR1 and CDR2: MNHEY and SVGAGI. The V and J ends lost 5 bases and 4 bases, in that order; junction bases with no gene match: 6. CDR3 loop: CASSPEGQGNQPQHF. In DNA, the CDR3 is TGTGCCAGCAGTCCGGAGGGACAGGGTAATCAGCCCCAGCATTTT.

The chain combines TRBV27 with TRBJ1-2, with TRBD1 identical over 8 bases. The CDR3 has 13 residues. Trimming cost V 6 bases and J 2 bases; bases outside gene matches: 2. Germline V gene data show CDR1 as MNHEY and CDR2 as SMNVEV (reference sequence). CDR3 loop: CASRRTGNYGYTF. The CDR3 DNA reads TGTGCCAGCAGACGGACAGGGAACTATGGCTACACCTTC.

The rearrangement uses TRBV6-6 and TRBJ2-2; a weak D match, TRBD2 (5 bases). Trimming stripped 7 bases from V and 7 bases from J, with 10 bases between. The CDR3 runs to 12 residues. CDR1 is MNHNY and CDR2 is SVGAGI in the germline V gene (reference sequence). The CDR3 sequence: CASTGDGGELFF. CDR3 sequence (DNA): TGTGCCAGCACCGGGGATGGCGGGGAGCTGTTTTTT.

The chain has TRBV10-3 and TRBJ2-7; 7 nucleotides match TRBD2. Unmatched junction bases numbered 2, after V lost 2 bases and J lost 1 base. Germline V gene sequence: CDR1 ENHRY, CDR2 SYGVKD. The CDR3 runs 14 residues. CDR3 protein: CAISEKGLSYEQYF. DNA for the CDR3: TGTGCCATCAGTGAGAAGGGACTATCCTACGAGCAGTACTTC.

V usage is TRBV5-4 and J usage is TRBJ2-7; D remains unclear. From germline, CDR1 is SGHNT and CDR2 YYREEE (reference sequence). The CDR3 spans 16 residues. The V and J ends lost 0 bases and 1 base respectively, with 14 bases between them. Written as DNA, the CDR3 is TGTGCCAGCAGCTTGGATCTTGGGGTGGGGTCCTACGAGCAGTACTTC. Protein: CASSLDLGVGSYEQYF.

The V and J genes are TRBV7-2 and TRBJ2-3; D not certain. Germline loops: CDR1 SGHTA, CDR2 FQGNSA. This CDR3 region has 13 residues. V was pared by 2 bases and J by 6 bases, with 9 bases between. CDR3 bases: TGTGCCAGCAGCTTACCCCCTTTCGATACGCAGTATTTT. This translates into CASSLPPFDTQYF.

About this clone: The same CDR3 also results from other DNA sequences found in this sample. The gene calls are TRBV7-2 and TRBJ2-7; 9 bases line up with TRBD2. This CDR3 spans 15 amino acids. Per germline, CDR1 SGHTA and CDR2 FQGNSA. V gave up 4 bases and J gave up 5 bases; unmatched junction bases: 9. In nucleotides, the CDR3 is TGTGCCAGCAGCTCAGGGCTAGCGGGATCTCACGAGCAGTACTTC. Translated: CASSSGLAGSHEQYF.

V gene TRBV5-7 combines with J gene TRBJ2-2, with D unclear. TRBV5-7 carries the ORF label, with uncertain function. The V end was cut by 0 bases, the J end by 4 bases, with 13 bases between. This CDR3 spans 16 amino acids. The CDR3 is CASSLAGGFGTGELFF. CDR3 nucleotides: TGTGCCAGCAGCTTGGCGGGTGGGTTCGGCACCGGGGAGCTGTTTTTT.

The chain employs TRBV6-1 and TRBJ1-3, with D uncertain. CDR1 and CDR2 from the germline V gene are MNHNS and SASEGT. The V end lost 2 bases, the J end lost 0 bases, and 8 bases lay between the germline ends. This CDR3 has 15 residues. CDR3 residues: CASSEMWVSGNTIYF. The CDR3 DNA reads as TGTGCCAGCAGTGAAATGTGGGTCTCTGGAAACACCATATATTTT.

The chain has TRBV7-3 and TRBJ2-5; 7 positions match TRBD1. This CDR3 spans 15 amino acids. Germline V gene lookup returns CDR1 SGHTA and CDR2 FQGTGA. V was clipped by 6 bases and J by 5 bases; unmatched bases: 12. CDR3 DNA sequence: TGTGCCAGCAGAACCGCCCCACAGGGGCGTGAGACCCAGTACTTC. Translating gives CASRTAPQGRETQYF.

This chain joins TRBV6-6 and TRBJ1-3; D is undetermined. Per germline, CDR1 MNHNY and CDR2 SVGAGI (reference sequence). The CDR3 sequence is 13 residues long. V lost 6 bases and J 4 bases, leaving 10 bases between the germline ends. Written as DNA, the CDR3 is TGTGCCAGCAGCCAAACACAGGGAAACACCATATATTTT. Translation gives CASSQTQGNTIYF.

For the CDR3, the DNA is TGCGCCAGCAGTAAGCAGGGTAGCACAGATACGCAGTATTTT. Translation gives CASSKQGSTDTQYF. The V gene is TRBV5-1, the J gene TRBJ2-3; D perhaps matches TRBD1 (5 bases). The V gene's germline CDR1 is SGHRS and CDR2 YFSETQ. Trimming shortened V by 5 bases and J by 0 bases, and 10 bases separated the two germline ends. The CDR3 is made up of 14 amino acids.

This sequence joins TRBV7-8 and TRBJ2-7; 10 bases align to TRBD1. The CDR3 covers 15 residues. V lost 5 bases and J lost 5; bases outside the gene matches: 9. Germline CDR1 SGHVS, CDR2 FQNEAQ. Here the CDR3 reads CASSARDRGENEQYF. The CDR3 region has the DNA TGTGCCAGCAGCGCCCGGGACAGGGGAGAGAACGAGCAGTACTTC. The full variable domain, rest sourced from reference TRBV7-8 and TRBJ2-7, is GAGVSQSPRYKVAKRGQDVALRCDPISGHVSLFWYQQALGQGPEFLTYFQNEAQLDKSGLPSDRFFAERPEGSVSTLKIQRTQQEDSAVYLCASSARDRGENEQYFGPGTRLTVT.

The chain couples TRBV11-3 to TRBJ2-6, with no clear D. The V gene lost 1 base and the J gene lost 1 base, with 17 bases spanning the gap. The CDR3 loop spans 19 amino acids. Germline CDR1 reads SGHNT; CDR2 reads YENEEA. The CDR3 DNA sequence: TGTGCCAGCAGCTTAGGACCACTGAACCTACTATCTGGGGCCAACGTCCTGACTTTC. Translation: CASSLGPLNLLSGANVLTF. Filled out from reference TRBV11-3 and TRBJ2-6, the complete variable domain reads EAGVVQSPRYKIIEKKQPVAFWCNPISGHNTLYWYLQNLGQGPELLIRYENEEAVDDSQLPKDRFSAERLKGVDSTLKIQPAELGDSAVYLCASSLGPLNLLSGANVLTFGAGSRLTVL.

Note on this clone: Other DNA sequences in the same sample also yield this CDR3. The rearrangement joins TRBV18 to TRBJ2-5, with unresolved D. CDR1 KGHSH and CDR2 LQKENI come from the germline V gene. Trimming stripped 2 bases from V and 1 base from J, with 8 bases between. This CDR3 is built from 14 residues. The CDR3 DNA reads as TGTGCCAGCTCACCATTACGGGCCCAAGAGACCCAGTACTTC. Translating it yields CASSPLRAQETQYF.

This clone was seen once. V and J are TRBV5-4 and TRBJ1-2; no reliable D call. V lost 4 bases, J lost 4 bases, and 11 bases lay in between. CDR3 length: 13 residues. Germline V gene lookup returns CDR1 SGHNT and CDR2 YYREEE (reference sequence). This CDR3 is CASSPDGSYGYTF. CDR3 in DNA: TGTGCCAGCAGCCCGGACGGGAGCTATGGCTACACCTTC. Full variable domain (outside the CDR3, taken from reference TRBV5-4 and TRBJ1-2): ETGVTQSPTHLIKTRGQQVTLRCSSQSGHNTVSWYQQALGQGPQFIFQYYREEENGRGNFPPRFSGLQFPNYSSELNVNALELDDSALYLCASSPDGSYGYTFGSGTRLTVV.

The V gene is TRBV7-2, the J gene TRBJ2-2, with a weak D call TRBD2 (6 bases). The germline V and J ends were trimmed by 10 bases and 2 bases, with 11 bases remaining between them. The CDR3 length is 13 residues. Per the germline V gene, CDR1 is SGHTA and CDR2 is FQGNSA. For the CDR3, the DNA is TGTGCCACCGGGACTTATAACACCGGGGAGCTGTTTTTT. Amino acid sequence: CATGTYNTGELFF.

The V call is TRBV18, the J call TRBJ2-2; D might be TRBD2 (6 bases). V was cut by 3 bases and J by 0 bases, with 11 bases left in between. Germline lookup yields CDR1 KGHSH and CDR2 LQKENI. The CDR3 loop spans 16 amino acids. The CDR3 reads CASSPSAGSNTGELFF. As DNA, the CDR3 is TGTGCCAGCTCACCTTCTGCGGGATCGAACACCGGGGAGCTGTTTTTT. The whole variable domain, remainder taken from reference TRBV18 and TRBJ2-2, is NAGVMQNPRHLVRRRGQEARLRCSPMKGHSHVYWYRQLPEEGLKFMVYLQKENIIDESGMPKERFSAEFPKEGPSILRIQQVVRGDSAAYFCASSPSAGSNTGELFFGEGSRLTVL.

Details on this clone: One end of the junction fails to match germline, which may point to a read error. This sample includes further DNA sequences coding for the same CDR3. CDR3 sequence reads: CASSLGAGDTQYF. In DNA, the CDR3 is TGTGCTAGCAGCTTGGGAGCTGGAGATACGCAGTATTTT. V usage is TRBV7-7 and J usage is TRBJ2-3, with D possibly being TRBD2 (5 bases). The CDR3 is made up of 13 amino acids. Germline V gene sequence: CDR1 SSHAT, CDR2 FNYEAQ (reference sequence).

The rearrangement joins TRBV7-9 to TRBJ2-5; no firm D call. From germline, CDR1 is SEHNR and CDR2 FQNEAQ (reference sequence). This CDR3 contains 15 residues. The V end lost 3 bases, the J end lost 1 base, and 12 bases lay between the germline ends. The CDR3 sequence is CASSLNLDGQETQYF. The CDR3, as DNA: TGTGCCAGCAGCTTGAATCTGGACGGCCAAGAGACCCAGTACTTC.

This chain's CDR3 is CASSLPQEHGYTF. CDR3 coding DNA: TGTGCCAGCAGTCTCCCTCAGGAACATGGCTACACCTTC. The chain combines TRBV28 with TRBJ1-2; D not certain. The CDR3 totals 13 residues. Per germline, CDR1 MDHEN and CDR2 SYDVKM. V lost 5 bases to trimming and J lost 6 bases, with 13 bases between them.